This TCR beta chain was found in a study of blood T cell repertoires in COVID-19. The CDR3 runs to 16 residues. Germline V lookup: CDR1 MNHEY, CDR2 SVGEGT. V was cut by 6 bases and J by 5 bases, with 23 bases left in between. Sequencing was performed with immunoSEQ multiplex PCR; in TCRdb, only in-frame clones are kept and a portion is missing. The repertoire consists of tens of thousands of clones, with around 96% occurring once and the leading ten covering less than 5%. The V gene is TRBV6-2 or TRBV6-3, the J gene TRBJ2-7; TRBD1 is a possible D gene (5 bases). The clonotype comes from a human donor with active COVID-19. The donor label of this sample is uncertain. The sample comprised peripheral blood. The CDR3 loop is CASSPYPGPRADEQYF. DNA for the CDR3: TGTGCCAGCAGCCCGTACCCCGGCCCCAGGGCCGACGAGCAGTACTTC.